One sample yielded the 16 T cell receptor beta chains listed below, sequenced in a study of blood T cell repertoires in COVID-19. Produced via immunoSEQ multiplex PCR; TCRdb's table is partial and in-frame only. The sample includes roughly 40,000 clones, more than 75% of them seen just once. Sequences were obtained from peripheral blood. These receptors were obtained from a man aged 70 or older with active or convalescent COVID-19.

CDR3 loop: CASLRDSFPPEQFF. For the CDR3, the DNA is TGTGCCAGCCTCCGGGACAGTTTCCCTCCGGAGCAGTTCTTC. This sequence joins TRBV28 and TRBJ2-1, with 7 bases fitting TRBD1. Germline assignment: CDR1 MDHEN and CDR2 SYDVKM. The CDR3 runs to 14 residues. V trimming: 8 bases; J trimming: 10 bases; junction bases outside the gene matches: 14. The entire variable domain, with the rest obtained from reference TRBV28 and TRBJ2-1, is as follows: DVKVTQSSRYLVKRTGEKVFLECVQDMDHENMFWYRQDPGLGLRLIYFSYDVKMKEKGDIPEGYSVSREKKERFSLILESASTNQTSMYLCASLRDSFPPEQFFGPGTRLTVL.

The chain carries TRBV6-7 and TRBJ2-7; weak D call: TRBD1 (6 bases). TRBV6-7 is given ORF status, its function remaining uncertain. V was trimmed by 5 bases and J by 5 bases, leaving 13 bases between them. The CDR3 extends over 13 amino acids. This CDR3 is CASSPPGVHEQYF. The CDR3 region has the DNA TGTGCCAGCAGTCCCCCAGGGGTCCACGAGCAGTACTTC.

This chain connects TRBV4-1 to TRBJ2-2; possibly TRBD2 for D (6 bases). Germline-derived CDR1 and CDR2 are MGHRA and YSYEKL. Trimming removed 8 bases at V and 0 bases at J, with 10 bases between. The CDR3 is 14 amino acids. CDR3 bases: TGCGCCAGCTCGGAGGGAACGAACACCGGGGAGCTGTTTTTT. It specifies CASSEGTNTGELFF.

This sequence joins TRBV18 and TRBJ1-5; 12 nucleotides match TRBD1. From germline, CDR1 is KGHSH and CDR2 LQKENI. V lost 0 bases to trimming and J lost 0 bases; unmatched junction nucleotides: 6. The CDR3 has 19 residues. Here the CDR3 reads CASSPPARDRGPSNQPQHF. Here the CDR3 DNA reads TGTGCCAGCTCACCACCGGCCCGGGACAGGGGGCCTAGCAATCAGCCCCAGCATTTT. The whole variable domain, filled in from reference TRBV18 and TRBJ1-5, reads NAGVMQNPRHLVRRRGQEARLRCSPMKGHSHVYWYRQLPEEGLKFMVYLQKENIIDESGMPKERFSAEFPKEGPSILRIQQVVRGDSAAYFCASSPPARDRGPSNQPQHFGDGTRLSIL.

The chain combines TRBV7-8 with TRBJ1-6, with TRBD1 as a possible D gene (5 bases). V was clipped by 5 bases and J by 10 bases, with 9 bases between them. This CDR3 has 12 residues. Germline V gene data show CDR1 as SGHVS and CDR2 as FQNEAQ. The CDR3 loop is CASSPRVSPLHF. The CDR3 bases are TGTGCCAGCAGCCCCAGGGTCTCACCCCTCCACTTT.

V gene TRBV30 combines with J gene TRBJ2-3, with 7 positions matching TRBD1. Germline V CDR1 and CDR2: GTSNPN, SVGIG (reference sequence). V lost 5 bases, J lost 1 base, and 0 bases stayed unmatched. The CDR3 has 12 amino acids. CDR3 in amino acids: CAWGTGTDTQYF. DNA of the CDR3: TGTGCCTGGGGGACAGGCACAGATACGCAGTATTTT.

The chain carries TRBV9 and TRBJ2-7, with 7 bases fitting TRBD1. Germline assignment: CDR1 SGDLS and CDR2 YYNGEE. CDR3 length: 14 amino acids. V lost 4 bases and J lost 0; bases outside the gene matches: 4. The CDR3 is CASSSRQGSYEQYF. The CDR3 coding sequence is TGTGCCAGCAGCTCCCGACAGGGCTCCTACGAGCAGTACTTC.

This chain connects TRBV24-1 to TRBJ1-1; possible D gene TRBD1, 5 bases. CDR1 and CDR2 from the germline V gene are KGHDR and SFDVKD. V was shortened by 8 bases and J by 3 bases, with 9 bases between the two germline ends. The CDR3 loop spans 12 amino acids. For the CDR3, the DNA is TGTGCCACCAAGGGGAGGTACACTGAAGCTTTCTTT. Its protein is CATKGRYTEAFF.

This clone was detected once. The J gene is TRBJ1-1, the V gene TRBV5-1; D gene uncertain. CDR3 length: 14 amino acids. CDR1 is SGHRS, CDR2 YFSETQ, per germline. V shed 0 bases and J shed 1 base, with 7 bases lying between them. As DNA, the CDR3 is TGCGCCAGCAGCTTGGCAGGCGAGAACACTGAAGCTTTCTTT. The encoded protein is CASSLAGENTEAFF.

The chain links TRBV4-1 to TRBJ1-2; 8 bases fit TRBD1. V lost 1 base to trimming and J lost 3 bases; unmatched junction nucleotides: 7. The CDR3 is made up of 16 amino acids. Germline assignment: CDR1 MGHRA and CDR2 YSYEKL. In nucleotides, the CDR3 is TGCGCCAGCAGCCAAGGGACAGGGCGCTCTCACTATGGCTACACCTTC. Encoded protein: CASSQGTGRSHYGYTF.

V usage is TRBV27 and J usage is TRBJ2-1, with 8 bases fitting TRBD2. V lost 3 bases and J lost 4; bases outside the gene matches: 5. The CDR3 loop spans 15 amino acids. Germline CDR1 MNHEY, CDR2 SMNVEV (reference sequence). CDR3 amino acids: CASSFLAGTYNEQFF. The CDR3 DNA follows: TGTGCCAGCAGTTTTTTAGCGGGGACATACAATGAGCAGTTCTTC.

This sequence joins TRBV4-1 and TRBJ1-1; tentative D call: TRBD1 (5 bases). Deletions cut 0 bases from V and 1 base from J, with 9 bases between. The CDR3 contains 15 residues. Germline lookup yields CDR1 MGHRA and CDR2 YSYEKL. Here the CDR3 reads CASSQDRVGNTEAFF. Here the CDR3 DNA reads TGCGCCAGCAGCCAAGACAGGGTGGGGAACACTGAAGCTTTCTTT.

The chain has TRBV28 and TRBJ1-4; TRBD1 might be the D (6 bases). This CDR3 is built from 14 residues. The germline gives CDR1 MDHEN, CDR2 SYDVKM. Trimming removed 1 base at V and 7 bases at J, with 10 bases between. This CDR3 is CASSLSGEGEKLFF. DNA for the CDR3: TGTGCCAGCAGTTTATCAGGGGAGGGTGAAAAACTGTTTTTT.

V is TRBV7-8 and J is TRBJ2-3; TRBD2 matches 8 bases. The V gene end was trimmed by 5 bases and the J gene end by 5 bases; junction bases not matched to a gene: 9. CDR3 length: 15 amino acids. Per the germline V gene, CDR1 is SGHVS and CDR2 is FQNEAQ. DNA of the CDR3: TGTGCCAGCAGCCGAGGTGGCGGGGGGTTAGATACGCAGTATTTT. Translating it yields CASSRGGGGLDTQYF.

The chain joins TRBV2 to TRBJ1-2; maybe TRBD1 (6 bases). The germline V and J ends were trimmed by 0 bases and 6 bases, with 17 bases remaining between them. The CDR3 is 16 amino acids. Germline CDR1 SNHLY, CDR2 FYNNEI. The CDR3 spells CASSEAETGRLNGYTF. CDR3 coding DNA: TGTGCCAGCAGTGAAGCGGAGACAGGCCGCTTGAATGGCTACACCTTC.

This clone was recorded once. The chain employs TRBV28 and TRBJ1-5; a weak D match, TRBD1 (6 bases). V was cut by 6 bases and J by 9 bases, with 18 bases left in between. Germline loops: CDR1 MDHEN, CDR2 SYDVKM. The CDR3 has 14 residues. The CDR3 sequence: CASSGGQFSGPQHF. CDR3 DNA sequence: TGTGCCAGCAGCGGCGGACAGTTCAGTGGGCCCCAGCATTTT.